Listed here are 14 T cell receptor beta chains from one sample, sequenced in a study of molecular identifiers for immune sequencing clone quantification (dated by TCRdb to 2016 to 2019). Libraries were made using PCR. Sequencing instrument: Illumina HiSeq 4000. The public reads were reanalyzed by TCRdb: fastp trimming at Q25, MiXCR alignment, in-frame beta chains only. A single entry per CDR3 protein holds the most common genes and DNA from its merged rows. This sample has 400,000 to 600,000 distinct CDR3 sequences in its table, and around 21% of those were observed once. The ten largest clones capture about 0.84% of the sample. Sequencing input: naive CD8+ T cells from blood, with Jurkat cell RNA spiked in. The cell subset or site label of this sample denotes: FACS-sorted CD8+CD4-CCR7+CD45RA+ naive T cells. These receptors were collected from a human donor in good health. Some libraries in this study had Jurkat cell RNA spiked in.

There are a few counts of this clonotype. V usage is TRBV9 and J usage is TRBJ2-3; 11 bases are a match to TRBD2. This CDR3 region has 14 residues. Germline lookup yields CDR1 SGDLS and CDR2 YYNGEE. V shed 4 bases and J 5 bases; nucleotides not matched to a gene: 3. The CDR3 DNA reads TGTGCCAGCAGCCCTAGCGGGAGGATAGATACGCAGTATTTT. This encodes CASSPSGRIDTQYF. Together with reference TRBV9 and TRBJ2-3, the CDR3 gives the full variable domain: DSGVTQTPKHLITATGQRVTLRCSPRSGDLSVYWYQQSLDQGLQFLIQYYNGEERAKGNILERFSAQQFPDLHSELNLSSLELGDSALYFCASSPSGRIDTQYFGPGTRLTVL.

There are a few counts of this clonotype. One end of the junction is discordant with germline, which a read error may explain. This chain links TRBV24-1 with TRBJ2-1; D gene ambiguous. Germline CDR1 KGHDR, CDR2 SFDVKD. This CDR3 is 14 amino acids long. Here the CDR3 reads CATSDKGSYNEQLF. The CDR3 nucleotides read TGTGCCACCAGTGATAAAGGTTCCTACAATGAGCAGCTCTTC.

The gene calls are TRBV11-2 and TRBJ2-1; 12 bases are shared with TRBD2. With V trimmed by 4 bases and J by 8 bases, 6 bases remained unmatched. The CDR3 runs 15 residues. Germline V gives CDR1 SGHAT, CDR2 FQNNGV. The CDR3 bases are TGTGCCAGCAGCTCGCTAGCGGGAGGGCCACATGAGCAGTTCTTC. Its translation is CASSSLAGGPHEQFF.

A note on this clonotype: This may be a read error: a much more frequent sequence differs by one nucleotide. The rearrangement links TRBV4-3 to TRBJ1-1; D is unresolved. CDR3 length: 13 amino acids. Germline CDR1 reads LGHNA; CDR2 reads YSLEER. Trimming left V 2 bases short and J 4 bases short, with 8 bases between. CDR3 sequence: CASSQFRSTEAFF. The CDR3 nucleotides read TGCGCCAGCAGCCAATTTAGGAGCACTGAAGCTTTCTTT.

This clonotype was seen a handful of times. V usage is TRBV7-9 and J usage is TRBJ2-2; D unclear. CDR1 and CDR2 from the germline V gene are SEHNR and FQNEAQ (reference sequence). This CDR3 is built from 12 residues. V lost 11 bases, J lost 3 bases, and 10 bases lay in between. This CDR3 reads CAGQDYTGELFF. The CDR3 coding sequence is TGTGCCGGTCAGGATTACACCGGGGAGCTGTTTTTT.

As concerns this clonotype: A much larger clone differs from this one at a single base, so this may be a read error. This sequence joins TRBV2 and TRBJ1-1; maybe TRBD1 (5 bases). Germline V gene sequence: CDR1 SNHLY, CDR2 FYNNEI. The CDR3 has 17 residues. The CDR3, as DNA: TGTGCCGGCAGTGGGATTGGGGCAGGAAGATTGAACACTGAAGCTTTCTTT. This sequence encodes CAGSGIGAGRLNTEAFF.

This clonotype was seen many times. The rearrangement links TRBV3-1 to TRBJ2-2; TRBD2 matches 7 bases. V lost 4 bases and J lost 4; bases outside the gene matches: 3. CDR3 length: 14 amino acids. Germline CDR1 reads LGHDT; CDR2 reads YNNKEL (reference sequence). The CDR3 region is CASSPSGSTGELFF. In nucleotides, the CDR3 is TGTGCCAGCAGCCCTAGCGGAAGCACCGGGGAGCTGTTTTTT.

This clonotype was seen ten or more times. The CDR3 protein is CASSPTDGLTDTQYF. The CDR3 DNA reads TGTGCCAGCTCACCAACGGACGGGCTCACAGATACGCAGTATTTT. This chain uses TRBV18 with TRBJ2-3; D is unresolved. Germline CDR1 reads KGHSH; CDR2 reads LQKENI. The CDR3 is 15 residues long. The germline V and J ends were trimmed by 2 bases and 2 bases, with 11 bases remaining between them.

This chain connects TRBV5-5 to TRBJ2-1, with D perhaps TRBD1 (5 bases). Trimming took off 6 bases at V and 3 bases at J, with 16 bases between the two ends. Germline V gives CDR1 SGHKS, CDR2 YYEKEE (reference sequence). CDR3 length: 15 amino acids. CDR3 protein: CASTRMLGDYNEQFF. CDR3 sequence (DNA): TGTGCCAGCACCCGAATGTTAGGGGACTACAATGAGCAGTTCTTC.

This clonotype was counted between two and nine times. The chain employs TRBV6-5 and TRBJ2-2, with D perhaps matching TRBD1 or TRBD2 (5 bases each). CDR3 size: 15 residues. Trimming pared 6 bases from V and 5 bases from J, leaving 16 bases between. The germline CDR1 and CDR2 sequences are MNHEY and SVGAGI. CDR3 loop: CASSRWDGATGELFF. Written as DNA, the CDR3 is TGTGCCAGCAGCCGCTGGGACGGAGCTACCGGGGAGCTGTTTTTT.

This clonotype was found once. Possible read error: a much larger clone is one base away. The chain combines TRBV6-2 or TRBV6-3 with TRBJ2-7; D is undetermined. This CDR3 region has 13 residues. CDR1 is MNHEY, CDR2 SVGEGT, per germline. The CDR3 bases are TGTGCCAGCAGTTCCCTGGCGTCCGACGAGCGGTACTTC. Protein: CASSSLASDERYF.

This clonotype was found many times. V usage is TRBV19 and J usage is TRBJ1-5; tentatively, D is TRBD1 (5 bases). The ends were cut back, 1 base at V and 2 bases at J, with 12 bases in the middle. The CDR3 is 16 residues long. CDR1 and CDR2 (germline): LNHDA, SQIVND (reference sequence). The chain's CDR3 is CASSIGSRGGNQPQHF. Written as DNA, the CDR3 is TGTGCCAGTAGTATAGGCTCCCGGGGGGGCAATCAGCCCCAGCATTTT.

This clonotype was recorded many times. The rearrangement joins TRBV4-3 to TRBJ2-3; 11 nucleotides line up with TRBD2. The V and J ends lost 4 bases and 0 bases, in that order; junction bases with no gene match: 3. CDR3 length: 16 amino acids. The V gene's germline CDR1 is LGHNA and CDR2 YSLEER. The CDR3 sequence is CASSRTSGGSTDTQYF. Here the CDR3 DNA reads TGCGCCAGCAGCCGAACTAGCGGGGGAAGCACAGATACGCAGTATTTT.

The chain carries TRBV12-3 or TRBV12-4 and TRBJ1-2; D gene ambiguous. The CDR3 contains 13 residues. V lost 3 bases and J lost 6, with 11 bases in between. The CDR3 region has the DNA TGTGCCAGCAGTTTGGGTCCACCCCATGGCTACACCTTC. Amino acids: CASSLGPPHGYTF.